The 20 T cell receptor beta chains in this list originate from one sample, sequenced in a study of shared clonotypes between healthy human individuals. This table comes from immunoSEQ multiplex PCR, and its TCRdb copy is limited to in-frame clones, with some not included. The data contain around 550,000 clones, 90% to 97% of them singletons. Sequenced input: naive CD4+ T cells sorted from blood. Described subset: CD45RA+ positively selected. These receptor sequences come from a woman aged 30 to 39 in good health.

The V call is TRBV2, the J call TRBJ2-3; D possibly corresponds to TRBD1 (5 bases). Germline V lookup: CDR1 SNHLY, CDR2 FYNNEI. CDR3 length: 12 amino acids. Trimming shortened V by 6 bases and J by 6 bases, and 10 bases separated the two germline ends. This chain's CDR3 is CASRTQADTQYF. CDR3 nucleotide sequence: TGTGCCAGCAGGACACAGGCGGATACGCAGTATTTT.

The chain combines TRBV2 with TRBJ1-1; D gene unclear. From germline, CDR1 is SNHLY and CDR2 FYNNEI. The CDR3 loop spans 13 amino acids. Deletions cut 2 bases from V and 1 base from J, with 5 bases between. The CDR3 sequence is CASSELENTEAFF. For the CDR3, the DNA is TGTGCCAGCAGTGAACTGGAGAACACTGAAGCTTTCTTT.

The chain has TRBV6-1 and TRBJ2-1, with D perhaps TRBD1 or TRBD2 (6 bases each). The V gene lost 10 bases and the J gene lost 5 bases, with 21 bases spanning the gap. Germline assignment: CDR1 MNHNS and CDR2 SASEGT. This CDR3 comprises 15 residues. The CDR3 protein is CAITPWPGANNEQFF. The CDR3 DNA sequence: TGTGCCATCACGCCATGGCCGGGGGCAAACAATGAGCAGTTCTTC.

This chain connects TRBV2 to TRBJ2-2; D gene ambiguous. The V end lost 6 bases, the J end lost 1 base, and 12 bases lay between the germline ends. Germline V gene lookup returns CDR1 SNHLY and CDR2 FYNNEI. The CDR3 sequence is 15 residues long. The CDR3 loop is CASRVSRKNTGELFF. Written as DNA, the CDR3 is TGTGCCAGCAGGGTGTCCCGAAAGAACACCGGGGAGCTGTTTTTT.

This clone was recorded once. The V call is TRBV19, the J call TRBJ1-5; D is perhaps TRBD1 (5 bases). V lost 6 bases and J lost 4, with 7 bases in between. Germline CDR1 is LNHDA and CDR2 is SQIVND (reference sequence). The length of the CDR3 is 12 residues. This chain's CDR3 is CASRDTNQPQHF. In DNA, the CDR3 is TGTGCCAGTAGGGACACGAATCAGCCCCAGCATTTT.

This clone was detected only a few times. The rearrangement joins TRBV5-4 to TRBJ1-2; 8 nucleotides align to TRBD1. The CDR3 runs to 13 residues. Germline V gives CDR1 SGHNT, CDR2 YYREEE (reference sequence). V was clipped by 4 bases and J by 4 bases; unmatched bases: 3. The CDR3 protein is CASSRDRGYGYTF. As DNA, the CDR3 is TGTGCCAGCAGCCGCGACAGGGGCTATGGCTACACCTTC.

The CDR3, as DNA: TGCGCCAGCAGCCGAGTAGCGGGCATCGATTTCGGCAAAAACATTCAGTACTTC. This translates into CASSRVAGIDFGKNIQYF. The J gene is TRBJ2-4, the V gene TRBV4-1, with 7 nucleotides matching TRBD2. Trimming took 4 bases from V and 3 from J; bases not matched to a gene: 15. The CDR3 runs 18 residues. Germline lookup yields CDR1 MGHRA and CDR2 YSYEKL.

J is TRBJ2-7 and V is TRBV25-1; 7 bases align to TRBD2. The CDR3 is made up of 13 amino acids. The V gene end was trimmed by 2 bases and the J gene end by 2 bases; junction bases not matched to a gene: 0. Germline V gene data show CDR1 as MGHDK and CDR2 as SYGVNS. CDR3 DNA: TGTGCCAGCAGTGAAGGGACTACCTACGAGCAGTACTTC. As protein: CASSEGTTYEQYF.

The CDR3 sequence: CASSAQGGLNTEAFF. CDR3 sequence (DNA): TGTGCCAGCAGCGCGCAGGGGGGTCTGAACACTGAAGCTTTCTTT. This chain connects TRBV7-9 to TRBJ1-1; 7 nucleotides agree with TRBD1. V shed 5 bases and J 0 bases; nucleotides not matched to a gene: 6. Germline CDR1 reads SEHNR; CDR2 reads FQNEAQ (reference sequence). This CDR3 contains 15 residues.

The V and J genes are TRBV2 and TRBJ1-1; TRBD1 matches 9 bases. This CDR3 contains 14 residues. CDR1 is SNHLY and CDR2 is FYNNEI in the germline V gene. The J segment lost 5 bases and the V segment lost 4 bases, leaving 5 bases of the junction unmatched. CDR3 region: CASSGTGGWTEAFF. The CDR3 coding sequence is TGTGCCAGCAGTGGCACAGGGGGCTGGACTGAAGCTTTCTTT.

V and J are TRBV11-2 and TRBJ2-2; TRBD2 is a possible D gene (6 bases). V was shortened by 5 bases and J by 4 bases, with 20 bases between the two germline ends. The germline CDR1 and CDR2 sequences are SGHAT and FQNNGV. This CDR3 has 17 amino acids. The CDR3 loop is CASSPSIREVGTGELFF. CDR3 DNA: TGTGCCAGCAGCCCCTCTATAAGGGAGGTGGGCACCGGGGAGCTGTTTTTT.

The chain carries TRBV27 and TRBJ2-4; D not resolved. The CDR3 has 17 residues. Trimming took 0 bases from V and 0 from J, leaving 12 bases between them. The germline V gene encodes CDR1 MNHEY and CDR2 SMNVEV (reference sequence). The CDR3 DNA sequence: TGTGCCAGCAGTTTATCGGTTGGGTCAGGAGCCAAAAACATTCAGTACTTC. It translates to CASSLSVGSGAKNIQYF.

The chain couples TRBV28 to TRBJ1-5; D unresolved. Trimming pared 5 bases from V and 9 bases from J, leaving 17 bases between. The CDR3 is 14 amino acids. The germline gives CDR1 MDHEN, CDR2 SYDVKM. This CDR3 reads CASSALGSPWPQHF. In nucleotides, the CDR3 is TGTGCCAGCAGTGCCCTGGGCAGCCCCTGGCCCCAGCATTTT.

V is TRBV19 and J is TRBJ2-1; 10 nucleotides match TRBD2. Germline CDR1 and CDR2: LNHDA and SQIVND (reference sequence). The CDR3 runs to 18 residues. Unmatched junction bases numbered 17, after V lost 5 bases and J lost 7 bases. This CDR3 is CASSPPGLAGVAINEQFF. The CDR3 DNA sequence: TGTGCCAGTAGTCCCCCCGGGCTAGCGGGAGTAGCGATTAATGAGCAGTTCTTC.

Points on this clone: Different DNA sequences within this sample yield the same CDR3. This CDR3 reads CASSLAAYEQYF. DNA of the CDR3: TGTGCCAGCAGTTTAGCCGCATACGAGCAGTACTTC. V and J are TRBV28 and TRBJ2-7; D is undetermined. Trimming took off 2 bases at V and 4 bases at J, with 6 bases between the two ends. The CDR3 extends over 12 amino acids. Germline CDR1 and CDR2: MDHEN and SYDVKM.

The rearrangement joins TRBV30 to TRBJ2-7; TRBD1 is a possible D gene (6 bases). Per germline, CDR1 GTSNPN and CDR2 SVGIG (reference sequence). V was shortened by 4 bases and J by 6 bases, with 16 bases between the two germline ends. The CDR3 loop spans 13 amino acids. CDR3 in DNA: TGTGCCTGGACCCACAGGGCGAACGGCGAGCAGTACTTC. Its protein product is CAWTHRANGEQYF.

The table lists this clone with a count of one. The V gene is TRBV14, the J gene TRBJ1-1; D is unclear. V lost 0 bases and J lost 0, with 5 bases in between. There are 14 residues in the CDR3. Per germline, CDR1 SGHDN and CDR2 FVKESK. DNA of the CDR3: TGTGCCAGCAGCCAAGACAGGATGAACACTGAAGCTTTCTTT. It codes for CASSQDRMNTEAFF.

V usage is TRBV14 and J usage is TRBJ1-2, with D unresolved. Germline values: CDR1 SGHDN, CDR2 FVKESK. This CDR3 region has 16 residues. With 4 bases removed from V and 1 base from J, the gap between germline ends came to 16 bases. The CDR3 bases are TGTGCCAGCAGCCTCCTAAAGGGTTGGGGTAACTATGGCTACACCTTC. Translated, it gives CASSLLKGWGNYGYTF.

The CDR3 nucleotides are TGCGCCAGCAGCGTTCAGGGGACGGACACTGAAGCTTTCTTT. Translated: CASSVQGTDTEAFF. J is TRBJ1-1 and V is TRBV5-1, with D possibly TRBD1 on 6 matching bases. This CDR3 has 14 amino acids. Germline CDR1 reads SGHRS; CDR2 reads YFSETQ. Trimming left V 4 bases short and J 3 bases short, with 13 bases between.

The chain recombines TRBV28 with TRBJ2-7, with unresolved D. CDR3 size: 15 residues. Germline CDR1 MDHEN, CDR2 SYDVKM. Deletions cut 7 bases from V and 7 bases from J, with 23 bases between. CDR3 coding DNA: TGTGCCAGCACCGCTTCGACGAGGCTGGAGAGGGAGCAGTACTTC. Translated, it gives CASTASTRLEREQYF. Complete variable domain (other parts from reference TRBV28 and TRBJ2-7): DVKVTQSSRYLVKRTGEKVFLECVQDMDHENMFWYRQDPGLGLRLIYFSYDVKMKEKGDIPEGYSVSREKKERFSLILESASTNQTSMYLCASTASTRLEREQYFGPGTRLTVT.